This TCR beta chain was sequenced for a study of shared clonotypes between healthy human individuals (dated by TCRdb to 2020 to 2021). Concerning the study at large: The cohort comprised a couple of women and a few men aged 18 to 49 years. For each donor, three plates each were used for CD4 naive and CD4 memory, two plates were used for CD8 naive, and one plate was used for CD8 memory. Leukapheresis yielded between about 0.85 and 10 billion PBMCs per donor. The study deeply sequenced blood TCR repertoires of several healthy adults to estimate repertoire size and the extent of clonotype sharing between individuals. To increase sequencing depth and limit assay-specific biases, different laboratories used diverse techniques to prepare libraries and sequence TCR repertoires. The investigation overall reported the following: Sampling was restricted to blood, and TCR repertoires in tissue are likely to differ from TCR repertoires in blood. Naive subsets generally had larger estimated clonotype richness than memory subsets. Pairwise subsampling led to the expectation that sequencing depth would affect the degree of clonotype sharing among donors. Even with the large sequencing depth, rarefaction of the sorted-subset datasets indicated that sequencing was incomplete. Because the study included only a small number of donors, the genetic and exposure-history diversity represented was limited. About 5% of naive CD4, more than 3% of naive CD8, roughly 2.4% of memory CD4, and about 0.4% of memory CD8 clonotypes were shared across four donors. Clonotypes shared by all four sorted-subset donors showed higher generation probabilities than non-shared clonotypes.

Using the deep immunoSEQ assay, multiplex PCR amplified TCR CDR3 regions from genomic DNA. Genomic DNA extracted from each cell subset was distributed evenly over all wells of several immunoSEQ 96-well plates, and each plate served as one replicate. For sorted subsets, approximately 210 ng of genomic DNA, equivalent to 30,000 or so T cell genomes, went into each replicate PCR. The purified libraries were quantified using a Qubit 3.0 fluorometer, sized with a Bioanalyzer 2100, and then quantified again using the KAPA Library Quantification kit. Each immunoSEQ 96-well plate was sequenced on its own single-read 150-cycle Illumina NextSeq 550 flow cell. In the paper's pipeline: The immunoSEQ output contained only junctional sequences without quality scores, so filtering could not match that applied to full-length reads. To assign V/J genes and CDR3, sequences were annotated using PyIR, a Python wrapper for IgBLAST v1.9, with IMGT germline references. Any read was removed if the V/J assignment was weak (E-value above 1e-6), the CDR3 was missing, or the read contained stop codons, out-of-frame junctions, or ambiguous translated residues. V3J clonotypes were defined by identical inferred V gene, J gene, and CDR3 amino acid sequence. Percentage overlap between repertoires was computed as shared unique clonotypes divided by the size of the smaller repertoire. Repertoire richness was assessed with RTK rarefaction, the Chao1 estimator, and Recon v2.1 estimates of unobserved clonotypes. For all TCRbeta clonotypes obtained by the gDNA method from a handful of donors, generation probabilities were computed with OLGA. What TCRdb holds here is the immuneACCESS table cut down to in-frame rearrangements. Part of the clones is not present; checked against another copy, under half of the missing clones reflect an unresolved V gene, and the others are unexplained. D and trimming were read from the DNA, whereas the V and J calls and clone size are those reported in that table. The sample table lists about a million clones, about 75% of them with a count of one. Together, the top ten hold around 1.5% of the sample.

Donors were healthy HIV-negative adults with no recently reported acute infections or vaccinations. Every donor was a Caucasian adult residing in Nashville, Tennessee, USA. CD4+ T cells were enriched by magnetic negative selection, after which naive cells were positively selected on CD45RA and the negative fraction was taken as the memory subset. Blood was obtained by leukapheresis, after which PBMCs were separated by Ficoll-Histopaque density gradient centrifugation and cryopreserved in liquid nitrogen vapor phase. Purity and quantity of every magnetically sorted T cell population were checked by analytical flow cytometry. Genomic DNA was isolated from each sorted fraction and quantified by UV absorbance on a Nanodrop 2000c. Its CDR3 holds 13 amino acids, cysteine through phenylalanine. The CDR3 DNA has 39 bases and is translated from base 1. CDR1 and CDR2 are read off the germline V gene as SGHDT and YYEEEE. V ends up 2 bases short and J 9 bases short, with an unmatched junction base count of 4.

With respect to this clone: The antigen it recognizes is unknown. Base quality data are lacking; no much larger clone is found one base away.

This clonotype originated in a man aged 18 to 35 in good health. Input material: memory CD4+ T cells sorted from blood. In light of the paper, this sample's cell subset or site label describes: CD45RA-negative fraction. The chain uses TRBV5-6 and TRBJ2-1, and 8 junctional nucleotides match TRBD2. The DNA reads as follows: TGTGCCAGCAGCTTCGGACTAGCCAGTGAGCAGTTCTTC. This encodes CASSFGLASEQFF. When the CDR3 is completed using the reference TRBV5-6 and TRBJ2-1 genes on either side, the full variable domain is DAGVTQSPTHLIKTRGQQVTLRCSPKSGHDTVSWYQQALGQGPQFIFQYYEEEERQRGNFPDRFSGHQFPNYSSELNVNALLLGDSALYLCASSFGLASEQFFGPGTRLTVL.